This entry describes one TCR beta chain. Its antigen is not identified. These data come from a study of cytomegalovirus exposure and HLA in healthy donors. The study's findings and limits: In vitro assays verified that three CMV-associated chains recognized CMV antigens specifically.

Researchers ran the PCR with 60 Vbeta and 13 Jbeta primers. Assay used: immunoSEQ multiplex PCR; TCRdb lists only in-frame clones, some missing. The sample lists fewer than 70,000 clones, roughly 83% occurring once. V lost 3 bases to trimming and J lost 6 bases; unmatched junction nucleotides: 9. The CDR3 loop spans 15 amino acids. Per the germline V gene, CDR1 is ENHRY and CDR2 is SYGVKD. This TCR derives from a human donor in good health. V gene TRBV10-3 combines with J gene TRBJ1-2; TRBD1 aligns across 8 bases. Sequenced: PBMCs. The CDR3 here is CAISDPRQGIHGYTF. CDR3 in DNA: TGTGCCATCAGTGACCCGAGACAGGGGATTCATGGCTACACCTTC.